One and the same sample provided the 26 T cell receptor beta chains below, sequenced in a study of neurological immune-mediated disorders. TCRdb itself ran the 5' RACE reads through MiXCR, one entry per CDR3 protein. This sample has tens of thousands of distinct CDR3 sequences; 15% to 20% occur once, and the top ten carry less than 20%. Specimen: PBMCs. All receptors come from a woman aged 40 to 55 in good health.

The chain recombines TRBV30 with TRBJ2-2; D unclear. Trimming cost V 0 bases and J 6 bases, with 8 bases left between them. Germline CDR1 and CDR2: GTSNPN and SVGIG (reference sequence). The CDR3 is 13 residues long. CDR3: CAWSVMLSGELFF. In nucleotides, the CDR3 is TGTGCCTGGAGTGTGATGTTGTCCGGGGAGCTGTTTTTT.

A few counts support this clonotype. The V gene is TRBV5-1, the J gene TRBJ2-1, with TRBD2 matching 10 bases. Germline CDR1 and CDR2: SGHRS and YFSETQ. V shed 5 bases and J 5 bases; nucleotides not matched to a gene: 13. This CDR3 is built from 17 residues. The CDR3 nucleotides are TGCGCCAGCAGACGCGGAGGTTCTAGCGGGAGCAACAATGAGCAGTTCTTC. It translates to CASRRGGSSGSNNEQFF.

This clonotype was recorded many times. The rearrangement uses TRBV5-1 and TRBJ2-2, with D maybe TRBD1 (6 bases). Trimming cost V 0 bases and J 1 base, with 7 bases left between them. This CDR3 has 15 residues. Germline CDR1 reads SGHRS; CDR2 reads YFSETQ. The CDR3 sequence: CASSLGQENTGELFF. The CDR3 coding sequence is TGCGCCAGCAGCTTGGGACAGGAGAACACCGGGGAGCTGTTTTTT.

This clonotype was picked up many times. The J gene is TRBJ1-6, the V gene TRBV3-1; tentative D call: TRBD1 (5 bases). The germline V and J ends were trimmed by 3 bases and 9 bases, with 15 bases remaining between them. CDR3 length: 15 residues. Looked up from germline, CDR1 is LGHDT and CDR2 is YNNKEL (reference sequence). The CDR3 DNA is TGTGCCAGCAGCCACGGCGGGACGGCTTCTTCACCCCTCCACTTT. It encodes CASSHGGTASSPLHF.

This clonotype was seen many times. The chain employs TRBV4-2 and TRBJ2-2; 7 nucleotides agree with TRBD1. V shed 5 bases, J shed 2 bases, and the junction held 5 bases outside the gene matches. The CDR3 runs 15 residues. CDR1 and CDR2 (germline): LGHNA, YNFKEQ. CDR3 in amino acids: CASSIGTANTGELFF. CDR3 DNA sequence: TGTGCCAGCAGCATCGGGACAGCTAACACCGGGGAGCTGTTTTTT.

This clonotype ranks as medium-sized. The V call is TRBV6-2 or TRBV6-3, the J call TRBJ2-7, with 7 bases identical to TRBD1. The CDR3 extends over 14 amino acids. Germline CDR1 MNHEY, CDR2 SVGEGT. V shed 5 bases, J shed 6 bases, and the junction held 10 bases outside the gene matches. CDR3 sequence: CASSELTGSAEQYF. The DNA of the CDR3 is TGTGCCAGCAGTGAACTGACAGGGTCTGCCGAGCAGTACTTC.

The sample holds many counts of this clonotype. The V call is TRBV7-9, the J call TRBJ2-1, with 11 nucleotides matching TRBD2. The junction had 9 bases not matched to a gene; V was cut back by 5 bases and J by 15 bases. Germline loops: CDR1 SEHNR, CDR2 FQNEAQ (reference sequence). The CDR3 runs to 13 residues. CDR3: CASSGTSGGAPFF. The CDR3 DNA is TGTGCCAGCAGCGGAACTAGCGGGGGCGCACCGTTCTTC.

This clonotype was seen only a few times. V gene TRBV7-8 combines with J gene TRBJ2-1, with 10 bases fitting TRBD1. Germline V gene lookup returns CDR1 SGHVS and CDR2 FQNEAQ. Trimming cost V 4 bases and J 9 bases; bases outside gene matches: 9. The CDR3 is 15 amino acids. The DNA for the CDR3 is TGTGCCAGCAGCTCCGGACAGGGGGGAGAAGGTGAGCAGTTCTTC. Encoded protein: CASSSGQGGEGEQFF. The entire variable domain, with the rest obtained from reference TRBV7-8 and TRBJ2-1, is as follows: GAGVSQSPRYKVAKRGQDVALRCDPISGHVSLFWYQQALGQGPEFLTYFQNEAQLDKSGLPSDRFFAERPEGSVSTLKIQRTQQEDSAVYLCASSSGQGGEGEQFFGPGTRLTVL.

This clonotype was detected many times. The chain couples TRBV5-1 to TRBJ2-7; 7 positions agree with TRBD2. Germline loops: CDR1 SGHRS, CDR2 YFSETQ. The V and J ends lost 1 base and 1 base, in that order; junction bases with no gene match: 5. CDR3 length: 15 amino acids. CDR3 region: CASSLISGDSYEQYF. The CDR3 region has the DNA TGCGCCAGCAGCTTGATCAGCGGGGATTCCTACGAGCAGTACTTC.

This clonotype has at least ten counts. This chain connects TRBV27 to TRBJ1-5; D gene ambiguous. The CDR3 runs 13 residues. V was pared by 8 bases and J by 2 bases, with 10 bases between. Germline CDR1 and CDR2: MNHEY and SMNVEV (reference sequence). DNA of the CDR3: TGTGCCAGCGGAGGATGGGGCAATCAGCCCCAGCATTTT. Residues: CASGGWGNQPQHF.

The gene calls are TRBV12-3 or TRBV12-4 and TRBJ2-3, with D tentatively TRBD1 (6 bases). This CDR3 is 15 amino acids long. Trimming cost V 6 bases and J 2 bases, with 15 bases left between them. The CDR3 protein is CASRQWDTSTDTQYF. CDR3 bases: TGTGCCAGCAGGCAATGGGACACTTCCACAGATACGCAGTATTTT.

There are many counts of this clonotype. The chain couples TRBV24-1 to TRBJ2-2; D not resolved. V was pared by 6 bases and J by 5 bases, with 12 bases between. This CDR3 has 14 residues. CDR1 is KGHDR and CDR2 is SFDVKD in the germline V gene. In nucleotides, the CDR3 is TGTGCCACCAGTTTCAGTCATCCGACCGGGGAGCTGTTTTTT. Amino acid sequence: CATSFSHPTGELFF.

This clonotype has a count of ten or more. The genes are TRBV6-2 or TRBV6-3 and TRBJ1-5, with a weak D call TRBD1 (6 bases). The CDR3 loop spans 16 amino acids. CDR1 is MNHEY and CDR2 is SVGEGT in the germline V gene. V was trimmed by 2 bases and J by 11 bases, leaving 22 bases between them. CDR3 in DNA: TGTGCCAGCAGTTACCCCGAAAAAGGGGGACTTGGGGCCCAGCATTTT. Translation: CASSYPEKGGLGAQHF.

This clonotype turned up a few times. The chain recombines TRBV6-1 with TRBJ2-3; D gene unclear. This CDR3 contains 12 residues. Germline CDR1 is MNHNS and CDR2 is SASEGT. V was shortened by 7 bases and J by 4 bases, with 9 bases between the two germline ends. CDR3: CASNQNSDTQYF. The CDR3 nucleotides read TGTGCCAGCAATCAAAATTCAGATACGCAGTATTTT.

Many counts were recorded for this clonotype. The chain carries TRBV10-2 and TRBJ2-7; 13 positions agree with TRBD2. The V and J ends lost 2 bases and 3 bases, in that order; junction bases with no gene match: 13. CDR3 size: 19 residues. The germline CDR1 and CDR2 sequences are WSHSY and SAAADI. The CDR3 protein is CASSEAQLGLAGDIYEQYV. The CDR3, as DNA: TGCGCCAGCAGTGAGGCCCAACTCGGACTAGCGGGGGACATCTACGAGCAGTACGTC.

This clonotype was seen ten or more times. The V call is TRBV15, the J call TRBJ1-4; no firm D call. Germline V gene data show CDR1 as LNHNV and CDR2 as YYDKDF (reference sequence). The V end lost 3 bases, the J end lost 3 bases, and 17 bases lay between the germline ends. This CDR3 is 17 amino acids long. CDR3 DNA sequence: TGTGCCACCAGCAGCCCCGGTCGGGGTGGGTCTAATGAAAAACTGTTTTTT. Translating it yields CATSSPGRGGSNEKLFF.

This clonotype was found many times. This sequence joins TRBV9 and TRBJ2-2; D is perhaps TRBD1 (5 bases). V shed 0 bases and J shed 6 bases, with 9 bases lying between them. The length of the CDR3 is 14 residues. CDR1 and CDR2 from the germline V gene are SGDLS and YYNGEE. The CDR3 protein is CASSVEAGSGELFF. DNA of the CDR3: TGTGCCAGCAGCGTAGAGGCAGGGTCCGGGGAGCTGTTTTTT.

The CDR3 nucleotides read TGTAACAGTAGGCAGGCTGGGACAGACCCTGGGTATGGCTACACCTTC. Translated, it gives CNSRQAGTDPGYGYTF. The chain has TRBV19 and TRBJ1-2; 7 bases agree with TRBD1. The germline V gene encodes CDR1 LNHDA and CDR2 SQIVND (reference sequence). CDR3 length: 16 amino acids.

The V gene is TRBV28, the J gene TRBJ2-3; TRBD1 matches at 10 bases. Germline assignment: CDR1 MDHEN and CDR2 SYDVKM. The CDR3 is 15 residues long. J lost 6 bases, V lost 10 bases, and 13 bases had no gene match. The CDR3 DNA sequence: TGTGCCATCATAGACTCGGGGACAGGGGCCGATACGCAGTATTTT. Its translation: CAIIDSGTGADTQYF.

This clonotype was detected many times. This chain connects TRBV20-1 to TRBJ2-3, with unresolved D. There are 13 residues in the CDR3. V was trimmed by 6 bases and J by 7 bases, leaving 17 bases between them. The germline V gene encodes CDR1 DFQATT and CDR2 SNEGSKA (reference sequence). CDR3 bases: TGCAGTGCCGCATCCCCGGCCCTGAATACGCAGTATTTT. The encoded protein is CSAASPALNTQYF.

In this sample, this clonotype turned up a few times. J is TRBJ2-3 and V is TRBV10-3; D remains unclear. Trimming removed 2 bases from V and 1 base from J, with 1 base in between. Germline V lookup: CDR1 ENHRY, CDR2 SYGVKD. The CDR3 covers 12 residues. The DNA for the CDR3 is TGTGCCATCAGTGAGGGCACAGATACGCAGTATTTT. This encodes CAISEGTDTQYF.

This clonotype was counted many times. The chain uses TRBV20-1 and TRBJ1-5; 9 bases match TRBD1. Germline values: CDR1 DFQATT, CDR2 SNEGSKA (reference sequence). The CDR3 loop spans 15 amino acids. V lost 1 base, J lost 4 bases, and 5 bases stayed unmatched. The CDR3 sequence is CSARAGQGRNQPQHF. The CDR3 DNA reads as TGCAGTGCTAGAGCAGGACAGGGGAGGAATCAGCCCCAGCATTTT.

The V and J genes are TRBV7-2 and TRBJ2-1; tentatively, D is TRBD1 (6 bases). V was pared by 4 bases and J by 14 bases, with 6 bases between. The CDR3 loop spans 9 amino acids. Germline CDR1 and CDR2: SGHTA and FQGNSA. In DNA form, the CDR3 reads TGTGCCAGCAGCTCAGGGGAGTTCTTC. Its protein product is CASSSGEFF.

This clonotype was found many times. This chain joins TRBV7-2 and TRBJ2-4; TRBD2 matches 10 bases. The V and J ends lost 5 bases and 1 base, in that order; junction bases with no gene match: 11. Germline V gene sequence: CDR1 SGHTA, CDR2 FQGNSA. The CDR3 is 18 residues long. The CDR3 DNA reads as TGTGCCAGCAGCCTCCGGACTAGCGGCTCGGGGGCCAAAAACATTCAGTACTTC. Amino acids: CASSLRTSGSGAKNIQYF.

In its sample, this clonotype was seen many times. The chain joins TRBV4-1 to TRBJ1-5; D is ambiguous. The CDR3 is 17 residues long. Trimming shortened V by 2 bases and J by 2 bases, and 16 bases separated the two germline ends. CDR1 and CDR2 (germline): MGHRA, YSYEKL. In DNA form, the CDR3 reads TGCGCCAGCAGCCAATTAACACTCCAGAGGGGCAATCAGCCCCAGCATTTT. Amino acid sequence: CASSQLTLQRGNQPQHF.

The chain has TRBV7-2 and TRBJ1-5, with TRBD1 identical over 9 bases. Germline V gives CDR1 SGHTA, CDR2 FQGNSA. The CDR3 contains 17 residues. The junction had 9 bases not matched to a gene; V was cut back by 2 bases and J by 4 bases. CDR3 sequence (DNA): TGTGCCAGCAGCTTACAATCCCCGGACAGGGGTAATCAGCCCCAGCATTTT. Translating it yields CASSLQSPDRGNQPQHF.